This T cell receptor (beta chain) was captured in a study of blood T cell repertoires in COVID-19. The table came from immunoSEQ multiplex PCR; TCRdb's copy has only in-frame clones and leaves some out. The data hold 150,000 to 200,000 clones, with 81% observed a single time. The CDR3 is 16 amino acids. Trimming left V 6 bases short and J 7 bases short, with 24 bases between. Germline V gene data show CDR1 as SEHNR and CDR2 as FQNEAQ (reference sequence). V gene TRBV7-9 combines with J gene TRBJ1-2; weak D call: TRBD1 (6 bases). The sample comprised peripheral blood. This receptor was taken from a man aged 55 to 70 with active or convalescent COVID-19. As DNA, the CDR3 is TGTGCCAGCAGTCCTAGTGGGGGGGCGCTTCTCCGTGGCTACACCTTC. Translation gives CASSPSGGALLRGYTF.